The rows below give T cell receptor beta chains drawn from one sample of a study of OX40 agonist ivuxolimab in advanced cancers. The data were produced by immunoSEQ multiplex PCR, yet TCRdb's version contains in-frame clones alone and is incomplete. The data contain about 110,000 clones, approximately 90% of them singletons. The material was CD4+ or CD8+ T cells sorted from blood, obtained in a trial of the OX40 agonist ivuxolimab. The origin of the receptors is an adult with an advanced solid tumor such as melanoma, head and neck, liver or kidney cancer. The conserved cysteine and the conserved F or W are not part of the CDR3 here.

TRBV5-1	TRBJ2-2	ASTLTPSGNTGELF
TRBV2	TRBJ1-1	ASTPRKQALGAF
TRBV10-3	TRBJ2-3	AISRDRNADTQY
TRBV19	TRBJ2-5	ASSIHAGGQETQY
TRBV5-8	TRBJ2-5	ASSPQETQY
TRBV5-1	TRBJ1-2	ASRGEANYGYT
TRBV11-3	TRBJ2-1	ASSTSGSYNEQF
TRBV29-1	TRBJ2-7	SVRAGTGSSYEQY
TRBV6-5	TRBJ1-6	ASSYRAGRNSPLH
TRBV6-5	TRBJ1-2	ASSQGARGYT
TRBV5-4	TRBJ2-3	ASSYSGIPDTQY
TRBV27	TRBJ1-1	ASSSQGNTEAF
TRBV4-3	TRBJ2-3	ASSQARSTDTQY
TRBV5-5	TRBJ1-1	ASSLFLDTEAF
TRBV7-9	TRBJ2-5	ASSLVQGGQETQY
TRBV28	TRBJ2-1	ASSFHVSSYNEQF
TRBV11-1	TRBJ2-3	ASSGRDSTDTQY
TRBV28	TRBJ1-5	ASSSPSGPQH
TRBV7-2	TRBJ1-6	ASSRTSSNSPLH
TRBV19	TRBJ1-1	ASSTGFTEAF
TRBV7-2	TRBJ1-2	ASSLDRGQDNYT
TRBV7-6	TRBJ1-1	ASSLNRFEGSEAF
TRBV5-8	TRBJ2-7	ASSYPGQLYEQY
TRBV30	TRBJ2-1	AWSDVFRRRSYNEQF
TRBV20-1	TRBJ2-1	SARVYNEQF
TRBV6-5	TRBJ1-1	ASTAGGTEAF
TRBV18	TRBJ2-2	ASSPRPGGTNTGELF
TRBV6-1	TRBJ2-7	ASSLLGTSAYEQY
TRBV7-2	TRBJ2-5	ASSLGQETQY
TRBV18	TRBJ1-2	ASSPIETLAGGYT
TRBV5-8	TRBJ2-3	ASSFTRRGGEDTQY
TRBV29-1	TRBJ2-1	SVPRPSYNEQF
TRBV11-3	TRBJ2-1	ASSRTGKFDEQF
TRBV6-6	TRBJ1-2	ASLRTGGPRGSGYT
TRBV11-2	TRBJ2-2	ASSLGQGNTGELF
TRBV2	TRBJ2-7	ASSAGQGVYEQY
TRBV29-1	TRBJ2-3	SLRQGSVADTQY
TRBV5-5	TRBJ1-6	ASSEGQYNSPLH
TRBV5-4	TRBJ2-7	ASSPRVDSYEQY
TRBV7-2	TRBJ2-7	ASSVTSSYEQY
TRBV19	TRBJ1-1	ASGFDTEAF
TRBV5-1	TRBJ1-2	ASSPGTRAGDGYT
TRBV5-1	TRBJ2-1	ASSLEVAGRHEQF
TRBV30	TRBJ1-1	AWSVQETPAAEAF
TRBV19	TRBJ1-1	ASSLSRAGINTEAF
TRBV27	TRBJ2-6	ASSSDRGSGANVLT
TRBV7-9	TRBJ2-7	ASSLVGASGILEQY
TRBV6-1	TRBJ2-2	ASSENRGNTGELF
TRBV6-1	TRBJ1-2	ASSLDGPYGYT
TRBV9	TRBJ1-1	ASSNSAWGRDKAF
TRBV2	TRBJ1-4	ASREQGRVGEKLF
TRBV30	TRBJ1-2	AWRQSRNFYGYT
TRBV4-3	TRBJ2-1	ASSQRLRDSYREQF